These T cell receptor beta chains were read from a single sample in a study of vaccination effects on CD4 cells after COVID-19. Their cognate antigens are unknown. The table came from immunoSEQ multiplex PCR; TCRdb's copy has only in-frame clones and leaves some out. The sample has roughly 35,000 clones; about 68% are singletons. Source: CD4+ T cells from PBMCs cultured without peptide, taken after COVID-19 vaccination. These TCRs come from a human donor who had a prior SARS-CoV-2 infection. CDR3s include the opening cysteine and the closing phenylalanine or tryptophan. The order of the fields is J gene, V gene, D gene, clone size, CDR3 protein, CDR3 DNA. The D gene is left open where the match is weak. Not every row has a clone size; where given, it reads once, few, many or a size class.

>TRBJ1-4|TRBV4-1|-|-
CASSEAGVRDEKLFF
TGCGCCAGCAGCGAAGCGGGGGTCAGGGATGAAAAACTGTTTTTT
>TRBJ1-4|TRBV5-1|TRBD1|-
CASSLAGNRGGEKLFF
TGCGCCAGCAGCTTGGCCGGGAACAGGGGCGGTGAAAAACTGTTTTTT
>TRBJ1-1|TRBV27|-|-
CVTGMNTEAFF
TGTGTAACGGGGATGAACACTGAAGCTTTCTTT
>TRBJ1-6|TRBV2|TRBD1|-
CASVTGGDSPLHF
TGTGCCAGCGTAACAGGGGGGGATTCACCCCTCCACTTT
>TRBJ2-4|TRBV19|TRBD1|-
CASSRDRGFAKNIQYF
TGTGCCAGTAGTAGGGACAGGGGTTTCGCCAAAAACATTCAGTACTTC
>TRBJ2-3|TRBV4-3|-|once
CASSARDTDTQYF
TGCGCCAGCAGCGCCCGGGACACAGATACGCAGTATTTT
>TRBJ2-2|TRBV12-5|TRBD2|few
CASGFRPGLAAPNTNTGELFF
TGTGCTAGTGGTTTTCGCCCCGGACTAGCGGCCCCTAACACGAACACCGGGGAGCTGTTTTTT
>TRBJ2-1|TRBV7-2|TRBD2|-
CASSTQSGTSDEQFF
TGTGCCAGCAGCACCCAGAGCGGGACTAGCGATGAGCAGTTCTTC
>TRBJ2-7|TRBV7-9|-|-
CASSKSPDSYYEQYF
TGTGCCAGCAGCAAGAGCCCGGACAGCTACTACGAGCAGTACTTC
>TRBJ2-3|TRBV9|TRBD2|-
CASSEYSGRSTDTQYF
TGTGCCAGCAGCGAATATAGCGGGAGGAGCACAGATACGCAGTATTTT
>TRBJ2-7|TRBV7-2|-|-
CASSFSAGTEQYF
TGTGCCAGCAGCTTTTCGGCGGGTACCGAGCAGTACTTC
>TRBJ2-3|TRBV5-6|TRBD2|once
CASSLASGSPDTQYF
TGTGCCAGCAGCTTAGCTAGCGGGAGCCCAGATACGCAGTATTTT
>TRBJ1-6|TRBV18|-|-
CASSPNRVENSPLHF
TGTGCCAGCTCACCCAACAGGGTTGAGAATTCACCCCTCCACTTT
>TRBJ1-3|TRBV7-9|TRBD1|-
CASSSTGVGNTIYF
TGTGCCAGCAGCTCGACAGGGGTCGGAAACACCATATATTTT
>TRBJ2-7|TRBV30|TRBD2|-
CAWSVVAGGDEQYF
TGTGCCTGGAGTGTCGTGGCGGGGGGGGACGAGCAGTACTTC
>TRBJ2-3|TRBV5-1|TRBD2|-
CASGGLAGEDTQYF
TGCGCCAGCGGGGGACTAGCGGGGGAAGATACGCAGTATTTT
>TRBJ2-7|TRBV2|-|-
CASSEGRLEWYEQYF
TGTGCCAGCAGTGAAGGGCGGTTAGAATGGTACGAGCAGTACTTC
>TRBJ1-2|TRBV27|-|-
CASSEGRQVGSCTF
TGTGCCAGCAGCGAAGGACGGCAAGTAGGAAGCTGCACCTTC
>TRBJ2-1|TRBV20-1|-|-
CSASQGSYNEQFF
TGCAGTGCTAGTCAGGGGTCCTACAATGAGCAGTTCTTC
>TRBJ2-2|TRBV7-9|-|-
CASFRELAAGELFF
TGTGCCAGCTTTAGGGAGCTCGCTGCCGGGGAGCTGTTTTTT
>TRBJ2-2|TRBV7-2|-|-
CASSKQQGSNANTGELFF
TGTGCCAGCAGCAAACAACAGGGTTCCAACGCGAACACCGGGGAGCTGTTTTTT
>TRBJ1-2|TRBV5-1|TRBD1|once
CASHPGQGNGYTF
TGCGCCAGTCACCCGGGACAGGGAAATGGCTACACCTTC
>TRBJ1-3|TRBV27|-|few
CASRPTGLRNTIYF
TGTGCCAGCAGACCTACAGGGTTGCGAAACACCATATATTTT
>TRBJ2-2|TRBV7-7|-|-
CASRPGGIYGELFF
TGTGCTAGCAGACCAGGGGGGATCTACGGGGAGCTGTTTTTT
>TRBJ2-3|TRBV25-1|-|-
CASTRFSTDTQYF
TGTGCCAGCACCAGGTTTAGCACAGATACGCAGTATTTT
>TRBJ2-4|TRBV7-8|-|-
CASSSHLEVQYF
TGTGCCAGCAGCTCCCACCTCGAGGTTCAGTACTTC
>TRBJ1-2|TRBV6-5|TRBD1|-
CASRAGTGGHGYTF
TGTGCCAGCAGAGCCGGGACAGGGGGTCATGGCTACACCTTC
>TRBJ1-5|TRBV30|-|-
CAWSVRSDLSNQPQHF
TGTGCCTGGAGTGTACGGTCGGACCTTAGCAATCAGCCCCAGCATTTT
>TRBJ2-1|TRBV7-8|TRBD2|-
CASGGGSYNEQFF
TGTGCCAGCGGAGGCGGGAGCTACAATGAGCAGTTCTTC
>TRBJ2-7|TRBV7-8|-|-
CASSLEGGGYEQYF
TGTGCCAGCAGCTTGGAGGGGGGCGGGTACGAGCAGTACTTC
>TRBJ1-4|TRBV5-4|TRBD1|few
CASSPTGGGGEKLFF
TGTGCCAGCAGCCCCACAGGGGGAGGTGGAGAAAAACTGTTTTTT
>TRBJ1-3|TRBV6-5|TRBD1|-
CASSRGQGSNTIYF
TGTGCCAGCAGCCGGGGACAGGGGAGCAACACCATATATTTT
>TRBJ2-2|TRBV7-8|TRBD2|-
CASSLVQGGGTNTGELFF
TGTGCCAGCAGCTTAGTCCAGGGCGGGGGGACTAACACCGGGGAGCTGTTTTTT
>TRBJ2-7|TRBV29-1|-|-
CSVVGTPEAHEQYF
TGCAGCGTTGTTGGGACCCCCGAGGCCCACGAGCAGTACTTC
>TRBJ2-3|TRBV7-9|-|-
CASSQTERRTDTQYF
TGTGCCAGCAGCCAAACGGAACGTCGCACAGATACGCAGTATTTT
>TRBJ2-1|TRBV5-5|-|once
CASSFISGDNEQFF
TGTGCCAGCAGCTTTATAAGCGGAGACAATGAGCAGTTCTTC
>TRBJ2-3|TRBV19|-|-
CASSSRRGIGTDTQYF
TGTGCCAGTAGTAGTAGAAGGGGCATCGGCACAGATACGCAGTATTTT
>TRBJ1-4|TRBV3-1/TRBV3-2|TRBD1|-
CASSQDRQGREKLFF
TGTGCCAGCAGCCAAGATAGACAGGGGCGGGAAAAACTGTTTTTT
>TRBJ2-7|TRBV30|TRBD1|-
CAWSQQGREQYF
TGTGCCTGGAGCCAACAGGGGCGCGAGCAGTACTTC
>TRBJ2-3|TRBV30|-|-
CAWSITDTQYF
TGTGCCTGGAGTATTACAGATACGCAGTATTTT
>TRBJ2-1|TRBV5-1|TRBD2|-
CASSSGLAGVYNEQFF
TGCGCCAGCAGCAGCGGACTAGCGGGAGTCTACAATGAGCAGTTCTTC
>TRBJ2-2|TRBV4-2|TRBD2|-
CASSLGLAGEAAGELFF
TGTGCCAGCAGCCTTGGACTAGCGGGAGAGGCGGCCGGGGAGCTGTTTTTT
>TRBJ2-5|TRBV7-2|-|-
CASSLSWRPAETQYF
TGTGCCAGCAGCTTATCTTGGAGACCCGCTGAGACCCAGTACTTC
>TRBJ2-7|TRBV11-3|TRBD2|once
CASSNRLAGGKIEQYF
TGTGCCAGCAGCAACAGACTAGCGGGAGGGAAAATCGAGCAGTACTTC
>TRBJ1-3|TRBV4-1|-|-
CASSHDRGTGNTIYF
TGCGCCAGCAGCCACGACCGGGGGACTGGAAACACCATATATTTT
>TRBJ1-1|TRBV5-1|-|once
CASSLEGGRNTEAFF
TGCGCCAGCAGCTTGGAAGGCGGTAGGAACACTGAAGCTTTCTTT
>TRBJ2-3|TRBV5-5|-|-
CASSFSRTSTDTQYF
TGTGCCAGCAGCTTTTCCCGGACTAGCACAGATACGCAGTATTTT
>TRBJ1-5|TRBV6-1|-|-
CASSEARLWGYSQPQHF
TGTGCCAGCAGTGAAGCACGGTTGTGGGGTTACAGCCAGCCCCAGCATTTT
>TRBJ1-1|TRBV6-5|TRBD1|-
CASRNRDRVNTEAFF
TGTGCCAGCAGAAACAGGGACAGAGTCAACACTGAAGCTTTCTTT
>TRBJ2-7|TRBV4-2|-|-
CASSHKLDTTYEQYF
TGTGCCAGCAGCCACAAACTCGATACGACCTACGAGCAGTACTTC
>TRBJ1-2|TRBV5-1|-|-
CASSPTSGGYGYTF
TGCGCCAGCAGCCCCACAAGCGGTGGCTATGGCTACACCTTC
>TRBJ2-7|TRBV2|-|-
CASSDPEEEQYF
TGTGCCAGCAGTGACCCTGAGGAAGAGCAGTACTTC